One sample yielded the 19 T cell receptor beta chains listed below, sequenced in a study of T-cell memory formation after mild COVID-19. TCRdb recomputed calls from the 5' RACE reads with MiXCR, one row per CDR3 protein. There are a few hundred thousand distinct CDR3 sequences in the sample; under 20% occur only once, and approximately 23% lies in the top ten. Sequenced material: PBMCs or a T cell subset sorted from them (not recorded which). The source of these receptors is a young man who had mild COVID-19 (a few samples of this study predate the infection). Cell type and time point are not known.

The chain is built from TRBV4-3 and TRBJ1-2; 7 positions agree with TRBD1. The ends lost 6 bases at V and 0 bases at J; junction bases unmatched: 7. The CDR3 is 15 amino acids. Germline V gene data show CDR1 as LGHNA and CDR2 as YSLEER. CDR3 region: CASSGRTGSNYGYTF. In nucleotides, the CDR3 is TGCGCCAGCAGTGGGAGGACAGGATCTAACTATGGCTACACCTTC.

This chain joins TRBV5-1 and TRBJ2-5, with 10 bases matching TRBD1. The CDR3 length is 15 residues. The J segment lost 3 bases and the V segment lost 4 bases, leaving 6 bases of the junction unmatched. Germline V gene data show CDR1 as SGHRS and CDR2 as YFSETQ. The CDR3 is CASSGAGTGEETQYF. The CDR3 DNA reads TGCGCCAGCAGCGGGGCCGGGACAGGGGAAGAGACCCAGTACTTC.

The V call is TRBV28, the J call TRBJ1-6; no definite D call. Germline V gene lookup returns CDR1 MDHEN and CDR2 SYDVKM. The CDR3 has 15 amino acids. Trimming removed 7 bases from V and 5 bases from J, with 15 bases in between. The CDR3 sequence: CASITGELNNSPLHF. DNA for the CDR3: TGTGCCAGCATCACCGGCGAGTTAAATAATTCACCCCTCCACTTT.

CDR3 region: CSVEDGYGQGVVQPQHF. For the CDR3, the DNA is TGCAGCGTTGAAGATGGGTATGGACAGGGGGTTGTTCAGCCCCAGCATTTT. V is TRBV29-1 and J is TRBJ1-5; TRBD1 aligns across 10 bases. Germline CDR1 and CDR2: SQVTM and ANQGSEA. The CDR3 has 17 residues. V shed 0 bases and J 6 bases; nucleotides not matched to a gene: 11.

V is TRBV20-1 and J is TRBJ2-7; 8 bases map to TRBD2. Trimming removed 6 bases from V and 5 bases from J; junction bases left unmatched: 9. Germline V CDR1 and CDR2: DFQATT, SNEGSKA (reference sequence). The CDR3 consists of 13 residues. Here the CDR3 DNA reads TGCAGTGCAAACGGACTAGCTCTGAACGAGCAGTACTTC. Its protein product is CSANGLALNEQYF.

V and J are TRBV7-9 and TRBJ1-2; D is unresolved. The CDR3 runs 13 residues. Looked up from germline, CDR1 is SEHNR and CDR2 is FQNEAQ (reference sequence). V dropped 5 bases and J dropped 1 base, with 8 bases sitting between them. CDR3 sequence (DNA): TGTGCCAGCAGCGACACAGTTAACTATGGCTACACCTTC. Amino acids: CASSDTVNYGYTF.

V and J are TRBV9 and TRBJ1-2; D not certain. Trimming removed 2 bases at V and 0 bases at J, with 11 bases between. The CDR3 length is 15 residues. The germline V gene has CDR1 SGDLS and CDR2 YYNGEE. The CDR3 coding sequence is TGTGCCAGCAGCGTGTCCTCAGAATCTAACTATGGCTACACCTTC. It translates to CASSVSSESNYGYTF.

This clonotype has more than one count but fewer than ten. The gene calls are TRBV5-1 and TRBJ2-1, with 7 bases identical to TRBD2. Germline CDR1 reads SGHRS; CDR2 reads YFSETQ. This CDR3 contains 15 residues. Trimming took 2 bases from V and 3 from J; bases not matched to a gene: 5. The CDR3, as DNA: TGCGCCAGCAGCTTCGGGACTACCCTCTACAATGAGCAGTTCTTC. It encodes CASSFGTTLYNEQFF. The complete variable domain, with remaining parts taken from reference TRBV5-1 and TRBJ2-1, reads KAGVTQTPRYLIKTRGQQVTLSCSPISGHRSVSWYQQTPGQGLQFLFEYFSETQRNKGNFPGRFSGRQFSNSRSEMNVSTLELGDSALYLCASSFGTTLYNEQFFGPGTRLTVL.

This clonotype was picked up a small number of times. The chain joins TRBV7-8 to TRBJ2-1, with D possibly TRBD1 on 6 matching bases. The germline gives CDR1 SGHVS, CDR2 FQNEAQ. CDR3 length: 14 amino acids. With 5 bases removed from V and 4 bases from J, the gap between germline ends came to 12 bases. The DNA for the CDR3 is TGTGCCAGCAGCGCCCAGGACAGTTACAATGAGCAGTTCTTC. It encodes CASSAQDSYNEQFF.

The table lists this clonotype with a few counts. The chain uses TRBV13 and TRBJ1-6; D unclear. Trimming took 1 base from V and 8 from J, leaving 15 bases between them. Germline CDR1 PRHDT, CDR2 FYEKMQ (reference sequence). The CDR3 sequence is 16 residues long. The CDR3 bases are TGTGCCAGCAGCTTAGCGCCGGGCATGGTGGATTCACCCCTCCACTTT. This codes for CASSLAPGMVDSPLHF.

In its sample, this clonotype was seen a few times. This chain connects TRBV18 to TRBJ2-1; 7 bases align to TRBD2. The CDR3 totals 13 residues. V gave up 3 bases and J gave up 6 bases; unmatched junction bases: 2. Per the germline V gene, CDR1 is KGHSH and CDR2 is LQKENI. CDR3 nucleotides: TGTGCCAGCTCACCGGCGGGGGTCAATGAGCAGTTCTTC. Amino acid sequence: CASSPAGVNEQFF.

This chain links TRBV4-2 with TRBJ2-7; D may correspond to TRBD1 or TRBD2 (5 bases each). Looked up from germline, CDR1 is LGHNA and CDR2 is YNFKEQ. The CDR3 extends over 13 amino acids. V was pared by 3 bases and J by 12 bases, with 18 bases between. The CDR3, as DNA: TGTGCCAGCAGCCAGACCGGGACGACCACGCCGTACTTC. Translated: CASSQTGTTTPYF.

CDR3 sequence: CASSPRQTPSTEAFF. CDR3 DNA sequence: TGTGCCAGCTCACCAAGGCAGACCCCGAGCACTGAAGCTTTCTTT. This chain joins TRBV18 and TRBJ1-1, with D unresolved. This CDR3 has 15 amino acids. Germline V gene data show CDR1 as KGHSH and CDR2 as LQKENI. V lost 2 bases and J 4 bases, leaving 14 bases between the germline ends.

This chain connects TRBV4-2 to TRBJ1-1; 7 bases fit TRBD1. CDR1 and CDR2 from the germline V gene are LGHNA and YNFKEQ. The CDR3 sequence is 13 residues long. The junction had 3 bases not matched to a gene; V was cut back by 1 base and J by 7 bases. The chain's CDR3 is CASSQVQGDEAFF. The CDR3 DNA sequence: TGTGCCAGCAGCCAAGTTCAGGGGGATGAAGCTTTCTTT.

This clonotype was detected a few times. The rearrangement joins TRBV5-1 to TRBJ2-2, with TRBD1 identical over 7 bases. Trimming removed 7 bases from V and 3 bases from J; junction bases left unmatched: 9. The CDR3 is 15 amino acids. Germline V gives CDR1 SGHRS, CDR2 YFSETQ. For the CDR3, the DNA is TGCGCCAGCGGTCATGGACAGGTCGACACCGGGGAGCTGTTTTTT. Translating gives CASGHGQVDTGELFF. Complete variable domain (other parts from reference TRBV5-1 and TRBJ2-2): KAGVTQTPRYLIKTRGQQVTLSCSPISGHRSVSWYQQTPGQGLQFLFEYFSETQRNKGNFPGRFSGRQFSNSRSEMNVSTLELGDSALYLCASGHGQVDTGELFFGEGSRLTVL.

The chain joins TRBV7-2 to TRBJ1-5; tentatively, D is TRBD1 (6 bases). V was trimmed by 5 bases and J by 5 bases, leaving 16 bases between them. The germline V gene has CDR1 SGHTA and CDR2 FQGNSA. The CDR3 extends over 15 amino acids. For the CDR3, the DNA is TGTGCCAGCAGCCCCAGGGGCGCGGGTTATCAGCCCCAGCATTTT. It specifies CASSPRGAGYQPQHF.

This clonotype has a handful of counts. The chain joins TRBV24-1 to TRBJ2-1; no clear D gene. V was clipped by 1 base and J by 2 bases, with 2 bases between them. CDR1 and CDR2 from the germline V gene are KGHDR and SFDVKD. The CDR3 length is 13 residues. The CDR3 DNA is TGTGCCACCAGTGATTTACCCTACAATGAGCAGTTCTTC. As protein: CATSDLPYNEQFF.

This clonotype was counted at least ten times. The V and J genes are TRBV5-1 and TRBJ2-1; TRBD1 or TRBD2 may be the D gene (5 bases each). The CDR3 length is 13 residues. CDR1 is SGHRS and CDR2 is YFSETQ in the germline V gene. The V end was cut by 4 bases, the J end by 6 bases, with 11 bases between. The CDR3 nucleotides read TGCGCCAGCAGCCTGGGACCATTCAATGAGCAGTTCTTC. This codes for CASSLGPFNEQFF.

This clonotype was seen a handful of times. The J gene is TRBJ1-2, the V gene TRBV6-5, with D unclear. From germline, CDR1 is MNHEY and CDR2 SVGAGI. The CDR3 is made up of 13 amino acids. Trimming cost V 2 bases and J 7 bases, with 11 bases left between them. CDR3 DNA: TGTGCCAGCAGTTACCGGATAACGGCTGGCTACACCTTC. Translation gives CASSYRITAGYTF.